Below, one T cell receptor (beta chain) is given with its context. These data originate in a study of T cell changes during pregnancy in multiple sclerosis. V lost 4 bases to trimming and J lost 1 base; unmatched junction nucleotides: 9. Germline CDR1 and CDR2: SGDLS and YYNGEE. The CDR3 has 19 amino acids. Repertoires were generated with immunoSEQ multiplex PCR, while TCRdb's copy carries only in-frame clones and drops some. Of 47,000 or so clones in the sample, approximately 93% are singletons; the top ten hold 0.45% to 0.55%. This chain connects TRBV9 to TRBJ2-3, with 16 bases matching TRBD2. The input for sequencing was CD4+ T cells from peripheral blood mononuclear cells, taken in the first trimester of pregnancy. The sequence derives from a female donor with multiple sclerosis, enrolled in a pregnancy study. The CDR3 region has the DNA TGTGCCAGCAGCCCCACGGGACTAGCGGGGGGGCGGGGCACAGATACGCAGTATTTT. It yields the protein CASSPTGLAGGRGTDTQYF.